The clone carrying this TCR beta chain occurred once. What it binds is not known. These data belong to a study of T cell responses to AZD1222 COVID-19 vaccine. Notes on the study in general: In a largely white British group with more females than males, clonal diversity was possibly underestimated.

Using immunoSEQ multiplex PCR, the repertoire was profiled, and TCRdb retains in-frame clones only, with some absent. This table holds over 130,000 clones, around 95% found once. The CDR3 is 18 residues long. CDR1 and CDR2 from the germline V gene are SGHRS and YFSETQ. Unmatched junction bases numbered 16, after V lost 4 bases and J lost 3 bases. The sequence came from an adult in good health. The source material was peripheral blood, sampled on day 0 of AZD1222 vaccination. The chain has TRBV5-1 and TRBJ2-3; 8 bases line up with TRBD1. The CDR3 spells CASSKRGSTGGWTDTQYF. The CDR3, as DNA: TGCGCCAGCAGCAAACGAGGGAGCACAGGGGGTTGGACAGATACGCAGTATTTT.